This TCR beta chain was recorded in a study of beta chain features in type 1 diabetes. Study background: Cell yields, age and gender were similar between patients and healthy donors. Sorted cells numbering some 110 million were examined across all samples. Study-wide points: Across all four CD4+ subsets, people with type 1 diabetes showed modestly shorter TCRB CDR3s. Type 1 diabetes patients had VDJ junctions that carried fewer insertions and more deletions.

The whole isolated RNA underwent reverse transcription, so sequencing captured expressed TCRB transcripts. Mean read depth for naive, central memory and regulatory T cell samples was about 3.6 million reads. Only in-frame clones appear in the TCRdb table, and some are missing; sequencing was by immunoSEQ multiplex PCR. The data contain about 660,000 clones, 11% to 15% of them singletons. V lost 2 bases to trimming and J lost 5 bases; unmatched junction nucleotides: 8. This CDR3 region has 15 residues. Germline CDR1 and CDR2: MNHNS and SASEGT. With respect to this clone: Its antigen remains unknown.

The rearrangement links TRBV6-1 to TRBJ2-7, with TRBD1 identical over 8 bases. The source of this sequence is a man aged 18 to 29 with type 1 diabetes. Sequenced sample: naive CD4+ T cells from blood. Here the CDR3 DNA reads TGTGCCAGCAGTGAATACCGGACAGGGCTCAACGAGCAGTACTTC. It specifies CASSEYRTGLNEQYF.